The clone carrying this TCR beta chain was counted at least ten times. V trimming: 10 bases; J trimming: 5 bases; junction bases outside the gene matches: 14. Germline V gene lookup returns CDR1 ENHRY and CDR2 SYGVKD. The CDR3 has 15 amino acids. This record belongs to a study of T cell repertoires in cytomegalovirus infection. Overall study context: Shared public TCR beta signatures pointed to both CMV infection and a matching HLA type.

One entry per CDR3 protein results from TCRdb running MiXCR on the reads. The repertoire has some 400,000 distinct CDR3 sequences, 15% to 20% of them found once; the top ten carry about 10%. The clonotype comes from a human donor in good health (CMV status not recorded). Some clones in this sample may be carry-over from other donors' samples. The chain joins TRBV10-3 to TRBJ2-1; 7 nucleotides align to TRBD1. Specimen: PBMCs. This CDR3 is CATKSSVTGNNEQFF. CDR3 nucleotides: TGTGCCACAAAGAGTTCCGTGACAGGGAACAATGAGCAGTTCTTC.